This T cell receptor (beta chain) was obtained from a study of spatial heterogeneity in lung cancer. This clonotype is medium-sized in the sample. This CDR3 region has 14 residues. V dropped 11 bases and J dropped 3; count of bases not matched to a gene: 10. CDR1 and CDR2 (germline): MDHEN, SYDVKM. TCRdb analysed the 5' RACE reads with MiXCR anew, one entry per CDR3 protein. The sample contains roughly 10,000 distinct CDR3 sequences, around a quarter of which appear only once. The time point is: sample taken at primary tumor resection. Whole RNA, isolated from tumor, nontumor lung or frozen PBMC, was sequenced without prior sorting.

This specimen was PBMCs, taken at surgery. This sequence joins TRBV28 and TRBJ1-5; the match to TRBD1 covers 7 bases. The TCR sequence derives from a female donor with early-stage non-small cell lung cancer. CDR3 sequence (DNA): TGTGCCGGCGGACAGGATTACTTCAATCAGCCCCAGCATTTT. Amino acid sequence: CAGGQDYFNQPQHF.